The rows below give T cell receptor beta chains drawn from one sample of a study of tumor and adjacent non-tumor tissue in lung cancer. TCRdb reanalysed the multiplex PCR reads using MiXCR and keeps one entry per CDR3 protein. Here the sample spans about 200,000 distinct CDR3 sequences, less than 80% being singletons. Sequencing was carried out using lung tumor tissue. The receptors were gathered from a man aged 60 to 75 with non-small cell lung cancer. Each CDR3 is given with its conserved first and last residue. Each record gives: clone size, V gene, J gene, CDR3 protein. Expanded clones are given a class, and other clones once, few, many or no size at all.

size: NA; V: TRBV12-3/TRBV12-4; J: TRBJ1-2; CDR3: CASRPLRTQGSDGYTF
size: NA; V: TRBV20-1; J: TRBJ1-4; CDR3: CSSRGETATNEKLFF
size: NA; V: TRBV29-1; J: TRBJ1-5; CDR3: CSVEDRGEGPQHF
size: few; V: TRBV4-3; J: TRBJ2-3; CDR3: CASSQTGPSDTQYF
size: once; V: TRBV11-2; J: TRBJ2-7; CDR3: CASSFLDPSLEQYF
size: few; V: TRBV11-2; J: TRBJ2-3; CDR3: CASSLRTGHTGTRYF
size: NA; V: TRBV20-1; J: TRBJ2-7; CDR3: CSARPAQGRHKQYF
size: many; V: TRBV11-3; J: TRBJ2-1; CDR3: CASSRDNEQFF
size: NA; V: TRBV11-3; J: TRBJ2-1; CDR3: CASSLGLAGGLQNDNEQLF
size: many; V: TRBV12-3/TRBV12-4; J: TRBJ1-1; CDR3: CASDRGRMDTEAFF
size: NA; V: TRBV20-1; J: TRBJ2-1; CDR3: CSAFDLAGGPNEQFF
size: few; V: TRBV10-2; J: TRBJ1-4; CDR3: CASSDPLGQGVEKLFF
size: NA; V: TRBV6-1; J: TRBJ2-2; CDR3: CASTERRGYTGELLF
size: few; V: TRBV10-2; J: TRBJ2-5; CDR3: CASSERQGANQETQYF
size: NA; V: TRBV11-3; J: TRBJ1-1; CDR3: CASSLMKENTEAFF
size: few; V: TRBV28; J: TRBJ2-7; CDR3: CASSFGGRGEQYF
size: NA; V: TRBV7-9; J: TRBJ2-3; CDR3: CASSLGGRTDTHYF
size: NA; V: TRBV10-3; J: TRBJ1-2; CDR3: CAISDSTLYGYTF
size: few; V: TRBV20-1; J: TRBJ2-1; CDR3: CSALSGGAENEQFF
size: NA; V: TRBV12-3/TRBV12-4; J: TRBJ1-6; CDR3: CASRGQGRDSPRHF
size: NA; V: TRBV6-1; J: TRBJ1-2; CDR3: CASSPVGGSYGYTF
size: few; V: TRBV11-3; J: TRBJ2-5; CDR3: CVSSSGPVQETQYF
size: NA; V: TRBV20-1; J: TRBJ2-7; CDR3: CSAIWASGEQYF
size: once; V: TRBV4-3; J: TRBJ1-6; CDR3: CAISQVGTGYSPFHF